This TCR beta chain was sequenced during a study of cytomegalovirus exposure and HLA in healthy donors (dated 2017 in TCRdb). A note on the overall study: A later analysis indicated that the 95 to 150 validation repertoires were generated on the platform also employed for the 666 repertoires of the first cohort. The aim of the study was to test whether cataloging public T cell receptors could identify signatures of past pathogen exposure. A separate validation cohort of roughly 120 different subjects was used in addition to the 666-subject first cohort. To predict cytomegalovirus infection status, the study combined high-throughput TCR immunosequencing, statistical association of individual TCRs with disease status, and machine learning.

Donors formed part of the validation cohort, which comprised some 120 subjects and was distinct from the first cohort of 666 subjects. Trimming takes 5 bases off V and 7 bases off J; junction bases not matched to a gene: 7. Sequences SGHAT (CDR1) and FQNNGV (CDR2) are obtained from the germline V gene. Including cysteine and phenylalanine, the CDR3 has 13 amino acids. The only DNA kept is the CDR3, 39 bases in frame from the first base. Library generation was performed with the immunoSEQ multiplex PCR assay. The authors processed their data as follows. A statistical classification framework was built for diagnosing cytomegalovirus status from the catalog of TCR beta chain sequences. Not all clones reach the TCRdb copy of this immuneACCESS table, which keeps in-frame sequences only. Checked studies attribute under half of the gap to unresolved V genes and leave the rest unexplained. That table gives V, J and clone size, and the DNA gave D and trimming. The table for this sample lists fewer than 250,000 clones; around nine tenths of them were counted only once. The top ten clonotypes cover less than 3% of the sample.

Study-level results and caveats: A few of the identified cytomegalovirus-associated TCR beta chains were confirmed in vitro to be specific for cytomegalovirus antigens. Of the cluster scores, around 95% were above 0 in a later analysis, which found that TCRs clustered in the first cohort also tended to co-occur in the roughly 130 validation repertoires. The authors suggested that the approach could potentially be extended to other disease states and immunological phenotypes. A later analysis had no HLA typing for the validation cohort, so co-occurrence there was scored across all 110 or so repertoires. A total of 150 or so TCR beta chains were listed by the study as associated with cytomegalovirus. In both the original and validation cohorts, the classifier was reported to diagnose cytomegalovirus status with high specificity and sensitivity. Across donors, most TCR sequences were observed very rarely, whereas some public TCRs were present in many individuals.

With regard to this clone: Its recognized antigen is unknown. Base qualities are not recorded, but no much larger clone differs from it by a single base.

This clonotype was obtained from a man aged 18 to 29 in good health and CMV-seronegative. Recombination connected TRBV11-2 to TRBJ2-7; the central 8 bases match TRBD1. The sequenced material came from PBMCs. The CDR3 here reads CASSPDRVEEQYF. The nucleotides are TGTGCCAGCAGCCCGGACAGGGTCGAGGAGCAGTACTTC.